These 30 T cell receptor beta chains were sequenced from one sample in a study of T cell therapy after organ transplantation. Time point denoted: 20-29 weeks after completion of therapy. Some clones are missing from TCRdb's copy, which holds only in-frame ones; the method was immunoSEQ multiplex PCR. The sample consists of 15,000 or so clones, about 85% of them appearing once. Their antigens remain unidentified. The specimen comprised CD8+ T cells from blood, sampled after autologous CMV-specific T cell therapy. Receptors originate from a human patient who had received a solid organ transplant and had CMV disease. A subset of T cells may come from the graft donor.

Notes on this clone: The sample holds other DNA sequences that translate to the same CDR3. The rearrangement uses TRBV5-8 and TRBJ1-5; possibly TRBD1 for D (6 bases). The ends were cut back, 7 bases at V and 1 base at J, with 15 bases in the middle. CDR1 is SGHTS, CDR2 YDEGEE, per germline. CDR3 size: 15 residues. DNA for the CDR3: TGTGCCAGCTCCCTACAGGGTTACAGCAATCAGCCCCAGCATTTT. This encodes CASSLQGYSNQPQHF.

The chain recombines TRBV11-2 with TRBJ1-3, with D possibly being TRBD1 (5 bases). The CDR3 runs 13 residues. The germline V and J ends were trimmed by 5 bases and 2 bases, with 7 bases remaining between them. CDR1 and CDR2 from the germline V gene are SGHAT and FQNNGV. The CDR3 protein is CASSPTAGNTIYF. The CDR3 nucleotides are TGTGCCAGCAGCCCGACAGCTGGAAACACCATATATTTT.

This chain uses TRBV5-6 with TRBJ1-1; 8 bases fit TRBD1. Germline assignment: CDR1 SGHDT and CDR2 YYEEEE. CDR3 length: 13 residues. V dropped 2 bases and J dropped 5; count of bases not matched to a gene: 2. CDR3 residues: CASSFDRGTEAFF. DNA for the CDR3: TGTGCCAGCAGCTTCGACAGGGGAACTGAAGCTTTCTTT.

The chain has TRBV4-1 and TRBJ2-5; D call uncertain. This CDR3 is 16 amino acids long. V was clipped by 1 base and J by 2 bases, with 14 bases between them. Germline CDR1 and CDR2: MGHRA and YSYEKL. The CDR3 spells CASSQGLIQAQETQYF. The CDR3 nucleotides are TGCGCCAGCAGCCAAGGCCTCATCCAGGCTCAAGAGACCCAGTACTTC.

This clone was picked up a small number of times. The V call is TRBV30, the J call TRBJ1-5; a weak D match, TRBD1 (6 bases). The CDR3 loop spans 13 amino acids. Trimming stripped 0 bases from V and 5 bases from J, with 8 bases between. Per germline, CDR1 GTSNPN and CDR2 SVGIG (reference sequence). In nucleotides, the CDR3 is TGTGCCTGGAGTGTACAGGGAGATCAGCCCCAGCATTTT. This gives the protein CAWSVQGDQPQHF.

The V and J genes are TRBV6-5 and TRBJ2-5; 7 bases fit TRBD2. The CDR3 length is 15 residues. Germline trimming cut 5 bases from V and 4 bases from J; bases unmatched to any gene: 10. Germline-derived CDR1 and CDR2 are MNHEY and SVGAGI. The CDR3 is CASSPGGGEGETQYF. CDR3 nucleotide sequence: TGTGCCAGCAGTCCCGGTGGCGGGGAGGGAGAGACCCAGTACTTC.

This chain links TRBV7-6 with TRBJ1-6; D ambiguous. V shed 5 bases and J shed 0 bases, with 8 bases lying between them. The length of the CDR3 is 15 residues. The germline V gene encodes CDR1 SGHVS and CDR2 FNYEAQ. Here the CDR3 reads CASSRGSSYNSPLHF. The CDR3 DNA is TGTGCCAGCAGCAGAGGGTCCTCCTATAATTCACCCCTCCACTTT.

This chain uses TRBV2 with TRBJ1-5; tentative D call: TRBD1 (5 bases). Trimming stripped 6 bases from V and 3 bases from J, with 12 bases between. Germline-derived CDR1 and CDR2 are SNHLY and FYNNEI. The CDR3 covers 14 residues. In nucleotides, the CDR3 is TGTGCCAGCAGCTCCTCGGGGGACAATCAGCCCCAGCATTTT. It translates to CASSSSGDNQPQHF.

This chain joins TRBV6-6 and TRBJ2-2; D ambiguous. Trimming took 2 bases from V and 6 from J, leaving 1 base between them. The CDR3 has 11 residues. Per germline, CDR1 MNHNY and CDR2 SVGAGI (reference sequence). Here the CDR3 reads CASSYPGELFF. The CDR3 DNA follows: TGTGCCAGCAGTTACCCCGGGGAGCTGTTTTTT.

This chain joins TRBV27 and TRBJ2-7; 10 nucleotides agree with TRBD2. This CDR3 region has 14 residues. J was trimmed by 2 bases and V by 5 bases; bases with no gene match: 3. CDR1 and CDR2 (germline): MNHEY, SMNVEV (reference sequence). CDR3 nucleotides: TGTGCCAGCAGTATCGGGACTAGCGCCTACGAGCAGTACTTC. The encoded protein is CASSIGTSAYEQYF.

The chain employs TRBV27 and TRBJ1-3; tentative D call: TRBD1 (5 bases). Germline V gene data show CDR1 as MNHEY and CDR2 as SMNVEV (reference sequence). V lost 2 bases to trimming and J lost 6 bases, with 14 bases between them. This CDR3 contains 15 residues. CDR3 residues: CASSLGTEGSNTIYF. CDR3 coding DNA: TGTGCCAGCAGTTTAGGTACAGAGGGGTCAAACACCATATATTTT.

This chain links TRBV6-4 with TRBJ2-2; D may be TRBD2 (6 bases). This CDR3 contains 16 residues. Germline assignment: CDR1 MRHNA and CDR2 SNTAGT. Trimming removed 0 bases at V and 3 bases at J, with 11 bases between. This CDR3 reads CASSDSGTGDTGELFF. In DNA, the CDR3 is TGTGCCAGCAGTGACTCGGGGACGGGAGACACCGGGGAGCTGTTTTTT.

V gene TRBV5-4 combines with J gene TRBJ2-1, with D maybe TRBD2 (6 bases). Trimming stripped 0 bases from V and 2 bases from J, with 9 bases between. The CDR3 loop spans 15 amino acids. The germline V gene encodes CDR1 SGHNT and CDR2 YYREEE (reference sequence). The CDR3 DNA is TGTGCCAGCAGCTTGGTCGGGAGCACCTACAATGAGCAGTTCTTC. It yields the protein CASSLVGSTYNEQFF.

The chain employs TRBV6-5 and TRBJ2-2; D is tentatively TRBD1 or TRBD2 (5 bases each). The length of the CDR3 is 15 residues. V shed 6 bases and J shed 1 base, with 12 bases lying between them. Germline V gene lookup returns CDR1 MNHEY and CDR2 SVGAGI. The CDR3 sequence is CASSPGDENTGELFF. The CDR3 DNA is TGTGCCAGCAGCCCCGGGGACGAGAACACCGGGGAGCTGTTTTTT.

There are a few counts of this clone. The J gene is TRBJ2-3, the V gene TRBV6-1; TRBD2 agrees at 10 bases. The J segment lost 5 bases and the V segment lost 9 bases, leaving 11 bases of the junction unmatched. The CDR3 contains 15 residues. CDR1 MNHNS and CDR2 SASEGT come from the germline V gene. CDR3 DNA: TGTGCCAGTGAGGCGTCTAGCGGGGGAGTAGATACGCAGTATTTT. This codes for CASEASSGGVDTQYF.

The chain recombines TRBV9 with TRBJ2-7; D not certain. The CDR3 loop spans 14 amino acids. V shed 0 bases and J shed 2 bases, with 9 bases lying between them. Germline loops: CDR1 SGDLS, CDR2 YYNGEE. The CDR3 loop is CASSVGGFAYEQYF. Written as DNA, the CDR3 is TGTGCCAGCAGCGTAGGAGGTTTTGCCTACGAGCAGTACTTC.

The genes are TRBV19 and TRBJ2-2; unclear D gene. The CDR3 is 16 amino acids. Trimming stripped 3 bases from V and 1 base from J, with 12 bases between. Germline values: CDR1 LNHDA, CDR2 SQIVND (reference sequence). The CDR3 DNA reads as TGTGCCAGTAGTATTCCTGGAGAAGTGAACACCGGGGAGCTGTTTTTT. Its protein is CASSIPGEVNTGELFF. Together with reference TRBV19 and TRBJ2-2, the CDR3 gives the full variable domain: DGGITQSPKYLFRKEGQNVTLSCEQNLNHDAMYWYRQDPGQGLRLIYYSQIVNDFQKGDIAEGYSVSREKKESFPLTVTSAQKNPTAFYLCASSIPGEVNTGELFFGEGSRLTVL.

This clone was counted only a few times. This chain links TRBV29-1 with TRBJ1-2; 7 nucleotides match TRBD1. Per germline, CDR1 SQVTM and CDR2 ANQGSEA. Trimming at V came to 1 base and at J to 4 bases, leaving 12 bases not matched to a gene. This CDR3 contains 16 residues. DNA for the CDR3: TGCAGCGTTGAAGGTGCTACCCAGGGACAGCGCTATGGCTACACCTTC. As protein: CSVEGATQGQRYGYTF.

The chain has TRBV9 and TRBJ1-2, with TRBD1 matching 8 bases. Trimming cost V 3 bases and J 4 bases; bases outside gene matches: 5. CDR1 SGDLS and CDR2 YYNGEE come from the germline V gene. The CDR3 has 14 residues. Here the CDR3 DNA reads TGTGCCAGCAGCGCCCCCGGGACAGGCTATGGCTACACCTTC. Translating gives CASSAPGTGYGYTF.

The CDR3 DNA reads as TGCGCCAGCAGCCCATCAGGGTACCAAGAGACCCAGTACTTC. Residues: CASSPSGYQETQYF. This chain uses TRBV5-1 with TRBJ2-5; a possible D gene is TRBD1 (5 bases). The CDR3 is 14 residues long. CDR1 and CDR2 (germline): SGHRS, YFSETQ. Trimming left V 4 bases short and J 0 bases short, with 10 bases between.

V usage is TRBV9 and J usage is TRBJ2-1, with TRBD1 as a possible D gene (6 bases). V was shortened by 3 bases and J by 4 bases, with 8 bases between the two germline ends. The germline V gene encodes CDR1 SGDLS and CDR2 YYNGEE. CDR3 length equals 13 residues. The DNA for the CDR3 is TGTGCCAGCAGCGGGGGGCTTTACAATGAGCAGTTCTTC. This sequence encodes CASSGGLYNEQFF.

This clone appeared a few times. The CDR3 loop reads CASSVAEQSKLPLHF. Written as DNA, the CDR3 is TGTGCCAGCAGCGTAGCAGAACAGTCCAAACTCCCCCTCCACTTT. The chain couples TRBV9 to TRBJ1-6, with D uncertain. This CDR3 spans 15 amino acids. The V gene lost 0 bases and the J gene lost 13 bases, with 17 bases spanning the gap. Germline V lookup: CDR1 SGDLS, CDR2 YYNGEE.

The chain has TRBV4-1 and TRBJ2-7; 9 bases line up with TRBD2. Germline CDR1 and CDR2: MGHRA and YSYEKL. The CDR3 loop spans 17 amino acids. Trimming took 0 bases from V and 4 from J; bases not matched to a gene: 10. CDR3 bases: TGCGCCAGCAGCCAAGATCTGCAGGGCGGGGGGGGGTACGAGCAGTACTTC. This gives the protein CASSQDLQGGGGYEQYF.

This chain uses TRBV19 with TRBJ2-5, with TRBD2 matching 11 bases. This CDR3 region has 16 residues. Germline trimming cut 3 bases from V and 0 bases from J; bases unmatched to any gene: 3. The germline CDR1 and CDR2 sequences are LNHDA and SQIVND (reference sequence). This CDR3 reads CASSIGTSGDQETQYF. CDR3 DNA: TGTGCCAGTAGTATTGGGACTAGCGGAGACCAAGAGACCCAGTACTTC.

This clone was seen only once. The V and J genes are TRBV6-6 and TRBJ1-1; unclear D gene. Per the germline V gene, CDR1 is MNHNY and CDR2 is SVGAGI (reference sequence). V was pared by 3 bases and J by 2 bases, with 10 bases between. CDR3 length: 14 residues. The CDR3 DNA reads TGTGCCAGCAGTTATCGTGCAGTTAACACTGAAGCTTTCTTT. This codes for CASSYRAVNTEAFF.

The chain joins TRBV10-3 to TRBJ1-2, with 12 bases identical to TRBD1. The CDR3 extends over 21 amino acids. Germline V gene lookup returns CDR1 ENHRY and CDR2 SYGVKD. V lost 3 bases to trimming and J lost 1 base; unmatched junction nucleotides: 18. The CDR3 protein is CAISDGTGGVGRDPLNYGYTF. DNA for the CDR3: TGTGCCATCAGTGACGGGACAGGGGGCGTGGGGCGGGATCCGCTTAACTATGGCTACACCTTC.

This clone was observed a few times. V usage is TRBV11-2 and J usage is TRBJ2-1, with D tentatively TRBD1 or TRBD2 (6 bases each). The CDR3 runs 17 residues. Trimming left V 6 bases short and J 0 bases short, with 18 bases between. Germline lookup yields CDR1 SGHAT and CDR2 FQNNGV. The CDR3 nucleotides read TGTGCCAGCAGTGTGATGGGGGGCTTTAACTCCTACAATGAGCAGTTCTTC. This encodes CASSVMGGFNSYNEQFF.

Of note for this clone: A junction end diverges from the germline sequence, so it may reflect a read error. J is TRBJ2-2 and V is TRBV7-7; D is ambiguous. From germline, CDR1 is SSHAT and CDR2 FNYEAQ (reference sequence). There are 16 residues in the CDR3. The CDR3 protein is CASSPGLASEAGELFF. The DNA of the CDR3 is TGTGCTAGCAGCCCGGGTTTGGCGAGTGAGGCCGGGGAGCTGTTTTTT.

The V and J genes are TRBV29-1 and TRBJ1-1; D remains ambiguous. CDR1 is SQVTM, CDR2 ANQGSEA, per germline. The CDR3 is 11 amino acids. Trimming cost V 3 bases and J 8 bases, with 10 bases left between them. In DNA form, the CDR3 reads TGCAGCGTTGAGGATACAGAAGAAGCTTTCTTT. Translated: CSVEDTEEAFF.

The chain is built from TRBV7-6 and TRBJ1-2, with a tentative D call TRBD1 (6 bases). The CDR3 runs to 16 residues. Trimming pared 5 bases from V and 5 bases from J, leaving 21 bases between. CDR1 and CDR2 (germline): SGHVS, FNYEAQ. CDR3 sequence reads: CASSQNLQGRPYGYTF. CDR3 DNA: TGTGCCAGCAGCCAAAACCTACAGGGAAGGCCATATGGCTACACCTTC.